Listed here are 8 T cell receptor beta chains from one sample, sequenced in a study of tumor and adjacent non-tumor tissue in lung cancer. This sample's RNA came from whole unsorted tissue. This non-tumor lung sample came from over 3 cm beyond the tumor edge. A modified ARM-PCR protocol with three rounds of nested PCR amplified TCRbeta. TCRdb re-derived calls from the multiplex PCR reads in MiXCR, one entry per CDR3 protein. The profile shows about 44,000 distinct CDR3 sequences, 60% to 70% of them singletons. The sequenced material came from distant non-tumor lung tissue. The source is a woman in her forties with non-small cell lung cancer.

This clonotype was counted between two and nine times. V gene TRBV11-2 combines with J gene TRBJ2-5; tentatively, D is TRBD2 (6 bases). Trimming removed 4 bases at V and 4 bases at J, with 16 bases between. Germline loops: CDR1 SGHAT, CDR2 FQNNGV. The CDR3 has 15 amino acids. The CDR3 region is CASSSTWGVAETQYF. CDR3 nucleotide sequence: TGTGCCAGCAGCTCCACCTGGGGGGTAGCAGAGACCCAGTACTTC. Looking up the rest from reference TRBV11-2 and TRBJ2-5 gives the full variable domain: EAGVAQSPRYKIIEKRQSVAFWCNPISGHATLYWYQQILGQGPKLLIQFQNNGVVDDSQLPKDRFSAERLKGVDSTLKIQPAKLEDSAVYLCASSSTWGVAETQYFGPGTRLLVL.

The rearrangement links TRBV4-1 to TRBJ2-1; possibly TRBD1 for D (5 bases). The CDR3 runs 13 residues. Trimming took off 8 bases at V and 2 bases at J, with 10 bases between the two ends. Per germline, CDR1 MGHRA and CDR2 YSYEKL. CDR3 nucleotide sequence: TGCGCCAGCGGCCTACAGGCCTACAATGAGCAGTTCTTC. This gives the protein CASGLQAYNEQFF.

This clonotype came up a few times. A much bigger clone sits one base away, suggesting this may be a read error. The chain joins TRBV5-4 to TRBJ2-5; D uncertain. This CDR3 comprises 14 residues. CDR1 is SGHNT and CDR2 is YYREEE in the germline V gene (reference sequence). DNA for the CDR3: TGTGACAGCAGCGCCAACGCTAGGGAAGAGACCCAGTACTTC. Its translation is CDSSANAREETQYF.

Many counts were recorded for this clonotype. This chain joins TRBV12-3 or TRBV12-4 and TRBJ2-5; D might be TRBD1 (5 bases). The CDR3 length is 14 residues. V lost 3 bases and J 2 bases, leaving 10 bases between the germline ends. CDR3 DNA sequence: TGTGCCAGCAGTTTGTGGCAGGGTCAAGAGACCCAGTACTTC. It is translated as CASSLWQGQETQYF.

This clonotype occurred many times. The CDR3 here is CAWGGYLYNEQFF. DNA for the CDR3: TGTGCCTGGGGCGGCTACCTATACAATGAGCAGTTCTTC. The chain employs TRBV28 and TRBJ2-1, with D perhaps matching TRBD1 (5 bases). The germline gives CDR1 MDHEN, CDR2 SYDVKM. This CDR3 region has 13 residues. V dropped 11 bases and J dropped 4 bases, with 15 bases sitting between them.

This clonotype was observed at least ten times. The chain uses TRBV28 and TRBJ2-7; D is perhaps TRBD2 (5 bases). Germline CDR1 reads MDHEN; CDR2 reads SYDVKM. V dropped 6 bases and J dropped 2 bases, with 11 bases sitting between them. CDR3 length: 13 amino acids. The CDR3 sequence is CASSDSGAYEQYF. Here the CDR3 DNA reads TGTGCCAGCAGCGATTCCGGGGCCTACGAGCAGTACTTC.

The table lists this clonotype with many counts. The chain links TRBV30 to TRBJ1-3; D perhaps matches TRBD1 (6 bases). With 3 bases removed from V and 2 bases from J, the gap between germline ends came to 14 bases. The CDR3 runs 15 residues. CDR1 is GTSNPN, CDR2 SVGIG, per germline (reference sequence). The DNA of the CDR3 is TGTGCCTGGAGAATCAGGGACACGGCTGGAAACACCATATATTTT. Protein product: CAWRIRDTAGNTIYF.

CDR3 sequence: CATSDLRGAWELFF. The CDR3 DNA follows: TGTGCCACCAGTGATTTGCGGGGCGCCTGGGAGCTGTTTTTT. This chain uses TRBV24-1 with TRBJ2-2; D is possibly TRBD1 or TRBD2 (5 bases each). CDR1 is KGHDR, CDR2 SFDVKD, per germline. The CDR3 is made up of 14 amino acids. V was shortened by 0 bases and J by 9 bases, with 10 bases between the two germline ends.